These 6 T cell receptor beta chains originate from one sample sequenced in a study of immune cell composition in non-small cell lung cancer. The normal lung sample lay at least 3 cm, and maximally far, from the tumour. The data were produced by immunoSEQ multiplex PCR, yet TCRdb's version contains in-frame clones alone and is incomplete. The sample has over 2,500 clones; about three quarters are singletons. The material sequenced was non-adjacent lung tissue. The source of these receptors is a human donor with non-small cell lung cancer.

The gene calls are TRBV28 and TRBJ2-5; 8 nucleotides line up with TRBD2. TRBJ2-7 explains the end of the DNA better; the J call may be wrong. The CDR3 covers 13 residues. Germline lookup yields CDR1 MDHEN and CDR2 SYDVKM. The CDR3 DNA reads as TGTGCCAGCAGAATAGCGGGACCCTACGAGCAGTACTTC. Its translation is CASRIAGPYEQYF.

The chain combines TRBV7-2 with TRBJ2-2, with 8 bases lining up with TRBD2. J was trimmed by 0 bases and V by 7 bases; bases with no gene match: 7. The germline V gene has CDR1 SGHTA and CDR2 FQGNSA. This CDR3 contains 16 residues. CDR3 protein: CASTLGGAANTGELFF. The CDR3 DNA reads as TGTGCCAGCACCCTCGGGGGGGCGGCGAACACCGGGGAGCTGTTTTTT.

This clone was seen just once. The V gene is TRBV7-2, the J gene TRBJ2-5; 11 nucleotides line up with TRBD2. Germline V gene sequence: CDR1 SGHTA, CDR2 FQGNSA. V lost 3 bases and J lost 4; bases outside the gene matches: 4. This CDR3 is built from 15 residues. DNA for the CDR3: TGTGCCAGCAGCTTTAATCTAGCGGGGGGAGAGACCCAGTACTTC. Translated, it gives CASSFNLAGGETQYF.

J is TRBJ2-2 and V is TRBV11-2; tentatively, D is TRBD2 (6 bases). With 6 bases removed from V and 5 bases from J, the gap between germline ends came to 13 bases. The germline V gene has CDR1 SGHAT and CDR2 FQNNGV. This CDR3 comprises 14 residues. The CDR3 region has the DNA TGTGCCAGCAGAGGCGGGGTGAAGACCGGGGAGCTGTTTTTT. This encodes CASRGGVKTGELFF.

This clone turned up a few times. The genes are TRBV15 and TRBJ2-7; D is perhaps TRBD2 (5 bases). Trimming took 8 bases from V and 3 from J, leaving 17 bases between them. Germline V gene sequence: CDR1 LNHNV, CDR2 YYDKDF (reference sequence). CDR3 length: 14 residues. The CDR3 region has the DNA TGTGCCACCTCGCCGGAGCGGCTTGGCTACGAGCAGTACTTC. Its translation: CATSPERLGYEQYF.

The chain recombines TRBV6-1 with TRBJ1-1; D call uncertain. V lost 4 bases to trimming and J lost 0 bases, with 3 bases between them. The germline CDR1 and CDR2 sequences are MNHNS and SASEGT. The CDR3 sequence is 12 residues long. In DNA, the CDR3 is TGTGCCAGCAGTGCGGTGAACACTGAAGCTTTCTTT. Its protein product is CASSAVNTEAFF.